This TCR beta chain was sequenced during a study of shared clonotypes between healthy human individuals. Study at large: Per-donor plates numbered three CD4 naive, three CD4 memory, two CD8 naive and one CD8 memory.

Only in-frame clones appear in the TCRdb table, and some are missing; sequencing was by immunoSEQ multiplex PCR. The profile shows fewer than 3 million clones, just under 95% of them singletons. This CDR3 spans 14 amino acids. V lost 7 bases and J 0 bases, leaving 11 bases between the germline ends. CDR1 is MNHEY and CDR2 is SMNVEV in the germline V gene (reference sequence). A CD45RA-negative memory subset and a CD45RA+ naive subset were separated from the CD4+ cells. Sequencing was done on a sample of naive CD4+ T cells from PBMCs. Subset denoted: CD45RA+ positively selected. The rearrangement joins TRBV27 to TRBJ2-3, with D perhaps being TRBD1 or TRBD2 (5 bases each). This TCR was sampled from a man between 18 and 29 years old in good health. Some clones in this sample may be carry-over from other donors' samples. The CDR3 DNA follows: TGTGCCAGCAACCCGGGACGGAGCACAGATACGCAGTATTTT. Translating it yields CASNPGRSTDTQYF.